These T cell receptor beta chains were read from a single sample in a study of monozygotic twins with cystic fibrosis. Profiled with immunoSEQ multiplex PCR; TCRdb holds only in-frame clones, not every one. The sample gives some 35,000 clones, under 70% of which show up once; approximately 0.81% is in the top ten. Sequencing was done on a sample of blood. These receptors originate from a girl between 5 and 17 years old with cystic fibrosis. Both conserved end residues are part of each CDR3. The order of the fields is J gene, clone size, V gene, D gene, CDR3 protein, CDR3 DNA. A D gene is named only where the DNA matches it firmly. Clone size appears in some rows only: once, few, many, or a class for an expanded clone.

J gene: TRBJ2-2; clone size: NA; V gene: TRBV7-6; D gene: NA; CDR3 protein: CASSLARRAGELFF; CDR3 DNA: TGTGCCAGCAGCTTAGCGCGAAGGGCCGGGGAGCTGTTTTTT
J gene: TRBJ1-2; clone size: NA; V gene: TRBV27; D gene: TRBD1; CDR3 protein: CASSQQGAAHYGYTF; CDR3 DNA: TGTGCCAGCAGTCAACAGGGGGCGGCTCACTATGGCTACACCTTC
J gene: TRBJ2-6; clone size: NA; V gene: TRBV7-9; D gene: NA; CDR3 protein: CASSLGASPTTGANVLTF; CDR3 DNA: TGTGCCAGCAGCTTAGGGGCGTCACCAACAACTGGGGCCAACGTCCTGACTTTC
J gene: TRBJ1-1; clone size: once; V gene: TRBV5-1; D gene: TRBD1; CDR3 protein: CASSPGQGAPRGTEAFF; CDR3 DNA: TGCGCCAGCAGCCCGGGACAGGGGGCGCCCCGGGGAACTGAAGCTTTCTTT
J gene: TRBJ2-2; clone size: NA; V gene: TRBV10-2; D gene: NA; CDR3 protein: CASSESGTGELFF; CDR3 DNA: TGCGCCAGCAGTGAGTCGGGCACCGGGGAGCTGTTTTTT
J gene: TRBJ1-1; clone size: few; V gene: TRBV7-9; D gene: NA; CDR3 protein: CASNTMGTEAFF; CDR3 DNA: TGTGCCAGCAATACGATGGGCACTGAAGCTTTCTTT
J gene: TRBJ1-1; clone size: NA; V gene: TRBV12-5; D gene: TRBD1; CDR3 protein: CASGLGGQGRSFF; CDR3 DNA: TGTGCTAGTGGTTTGGGGGGACAGGGGAGATCTTTCTTT
J gene: TRBJ1-2; clone size: NA; V gene: TRBV7-2; D gene: NA; CDR3 protein: CASEAGEDYGYTF; CDR3 DNA: TGTGCCAGCGAGGCAGGGGAAGACTATGGCTACACCTTC
J gene: TRBJ2-2; clone size: NA; V gene: TRBV28; D gene: NA; CDR3 protein: CASSPVGQGAGELFF; CDR3 DNA: TGTGCCAGCAGCCCGGTGGGGCAGGGCGCCGGGGAGCTGTTTTTT
J gene: TRBJ2-2; clone size: few; V gene: TRBV7-9; D gene: TRBD1; CDR3 protein: CASSPSTGGWTGELFF; CDR3 DNA: TGTGCCAGCAGCCCGTCGACAGGGGGTTGGACCGGGGAGCTGTTTTTT
J gene: TRBJ1-1; clone size: once; V gene: TRBV2; D gene: TRBD1; CDR3 protein: CASSEPDRGRLNTEAFF; CDR3 DNA: TGTGCCAGCAGTGAGCCGGACAGGGGGCGGTTGAACACTGAAGCTTTCTTT
J gene: TRBJ2-7; clone size: NA; V gene: TRBV15; D gene: NA; CDR3 protein: CATSKFGYEQYF; CDR3 DNA: TGTGCCACCAGCAAGTTTGGCTACGAGCAGTACTTC
J gene: TRBJ1-5; clone size: NA; V gene: TRBV5-6; D gene: NA; CDR3 protein: CASSSGQYQPQHF; CDR3 DNA: TGTGCCAGCAGCTCTGGCCAATATCAGCCCCAGCATTTT
J gene: TRBJ2-7; clone size: once; V gene: TRBV9; D gene: NA; CDR3 protein: CASSVGGTVIPYEQYF; CDR3 DNA: TGTGCCAGCAGCGTAGGCGGGACAGTCATCCCCTACGAGCAGTACTTC
J gene: TRBJ2-1; clone size: once; V gene: TRBV30; D gene: TRBD2; CDR3 protein: CAWGPGTSGYNEQFF; CDR3 DNA: TGTGCCTGGGGCCCCGGGACTAGCGGCTACAATGAGCAGTTCTTC
J gene: TRBJ2-3; clone size: NA; V gene: TRBV10-3; D gene: TRBD1; CDR3 protein: CAISGKTGFGSDTQYF; CDR3 DNA: TGTGCCATCAGTGGTAAGACAGGGTTTGGCTCAGATACGCAGTATTTT
J gene: TRBJ1-4; clone size: NA; V gene: TRBV19; D gene: NA; CDR3 protein: CASKIEATNEKLFF; CDR3 DNA: TGTGCCAGTAAAATAGAAGCAACTAATGAAAAACTGTTTTTT
J gene: TRBJ2-7; clone size: NA; V gene: TRBV6-1; D gene: NA; CDR3 protein: CASSGAEQYF; CDR3 DNA: TGTGCCAGCAGCGGAGCAGAGCAGTACTTC
J gene: TRBJ1-1; clone size: NA; V gene: TRBV29-1; D gene: TRBD1; CDR3 protein: CSVSGGTDRPTEAFF; CDR3 DNA: TGCAGCGTTTCGGGGGGGACGGACAGGCCCACTGAAGCTTTCTTT
J gene: TRBJ2-7; clone size: NA; V gene: TRBV29-1; D gene: NA; CDR3 protein: CSVAFQPGRYEQYF; CDR3 DNA: TGCAGCGTTGCATTTCAGCCAGGTCGGTACGAGCAGTACTTC
J gene: TRBJ1-4; clone size: NA; V gene: TRBV30; D gene: TRBD1; CDR3 protein: CARTQDRGGEKLFF; CDR3 DNA: TGTGCCCGGACACAAGACAGGGGCGGCGAAAAACTGTTTTTT
J gene: TRBJ2-7; clone size: NA; V gene: TRBV4-3; D gene: NA; CDR3 protein: CASSQDPGGPLGYEQYF; CDR3 DNA: TGCGCCAGCAGCCAAGACCCAGGGGGGCCCTTGGGGTACGAGCAGTACTTC
J gene: TRBJ2-7; clone size: NA; V gene: TRBV19; D gene: NA; CDR3 protein: CASGFGRTAREQYF; CDR3 DNA: TGTGCCAGTGGTTTCGGGAGGACAGCTCGCGAGCAGTACTTC
J gene: TRBJ1-5; clone size: NA; V gene: TRBV27; D gene: NA; CDR3 protein: CASTPGNQPQHF; CDR3 DNA: TGTGCCAGCACCCCAGGCAATCAGCCCCAGCATTTT
J gene: TRBJ1-5; clone size: NA; V gene: TRBV30; D gene: NA; CDR3 protein: CAWSVQVGQPQHF; CDR3 DNA: TGTGCCTGGAGTGTCCAAGTTGGTCAGCCCCAGCATTTT
J gene: TRBJ1-1; clone size: few; V gene: TRBV4-1; D gene: NA; CDR3 protein: CASSHAGITEAFF; CDR3 DNA: TGCGCCAGCAGCCATGCCGGAATCACTGAAGCTTTCTTT
J gene: TRBJ1-2; clone size: NA; V gene: TRBV4-1; D gene: NA; CDR3 protein: CASSQDRVGLTTF; CDR3 DNA: TGCGCCAGCAGCCAAGATCGGGTAGGGCTAACCACCTTC
J gene: TRBJ2-7; clone size: NA; V gene: TRBV7-2; D gene: TRBD2; CDR3 protein: CASTRGSPYEQYF; CDR3 DNA: TGTGCCAGCACGCGGGGGAGCCCCTACGAGCAGTACTTC
J gene: TRBJ1-2; clone size: NA; V gene: TRBV25-1; D gene: NA; CDR3 protein: CASSDGRYGYTF; CDR3 DNA: TGTGCCAGCAGTGACGGGCGCTATGGCTACACCTTC
J gene: TRBJ1-2; clone size: once; V gene: TRBV27; D gene: NA; CDR3 protein: CASSSQRDGYGYTF; CDR3 DNA: TGTGCCAGCAGTTCTCAAAGGGATGGCTATGGCTACACCTTC
J gene: TRBJ1-5; clone size: NA; V gene: TRBV9; D gene: NA; CDR3 protein: CASSVDWCLCGPQHF; CDR3 DNA: TGTGCCAGCAGCGTAGATTGGTGCCTCTGTGGGCCCCAGCATTTT
J gene: TRBJ2-1; clone size: once; V gene: TRBV18; D gene: NA; CDR3 protein: CASSPERTDRSTYNEQFF; CDR3 DNA: TGTGCCAGCTCGCCAGAAAGAACCGACAGATCAACCTACAATGAGCAGTTCTTC
J gene: TRBJ1-1; clone size: few; V gene: TRBV4-3; D gene: NA; CDR3 protein: CASSQDQSAGGNTEAFF; CDR3 DNA: TGCGCCAGCAGCCAAGATCAGTCGGCGGGGGGCAACACTGAAGCTTTCTTT
J gene: TRBJ1-1; clone size: few; V gene: TRBV5-6; D gene: NA; CDR3 protein: CASNKRGRGGTEAFF; CDR3 DNA: TGTGCCAGCAACAAAAGGGGGAGGGGAGGTACTGAAGCTTTCTTT
J gene: TRBJ1-2; clone size: few; V gene: TRBV28; D gene: TRBD1; CDR3 protein: CASSPPGQGYGYTF; CDR3 DNA: TGTGCCAGCAGTCCTCCGGGACAGGGGTATGGCTACACCTTC
J gene: TRBJ2-3; clone size: NA; V gene: TRBV7-2; D gene: TRBD2; CDR3 protein: CASSPARGLAATDTQYF; CDR3 DNA: TGTGCCAGCAGCCCCGCGCGGGGACTAGCGGCGACAGATACGCAGTATTTT
J gene: TRBJ1-4; clone size: NA; V gene: TRBV4-3; D gene: TRBD1; CDR3 protein: CASSQESQGANEKLFF; CDR3 DNA: TGCGCCAGCAGCCAAGAATCCCAGGGGGCTAATGAAAAACTGTTTTTT
J gene: TRBJ1-2; clone size: NA; V gene: TRBV5-1; D gene: TRBD1; CDR3 protein: CASSPGQGGFDGYTF; CDR3 DNA: TGCGCCAGCAGCCCGGGACAGGGTGGGTTCGATGGCTACACCTTC
J gene: TRBJ2-7; clone size: NA; V gene: TRBV19; D gene: TRBD1; CDR3 protein: CASSIRQGSSYEQYF; CDR3 DNA: TGTGCCAGTAGTATTCGACAGGGTAGCTCCTACGAGCAGTACTTC
J gene: TRBJ2-1; clone size: NA; V gene: TRBV29-1; D gene: TRBD2; CDR3 protein: CSAAGTSGDNEQFF; CDR3 DNA: TGCAGCGCCGCCGGGACTAGCGGAGACAATGAGCAGTTCTTC